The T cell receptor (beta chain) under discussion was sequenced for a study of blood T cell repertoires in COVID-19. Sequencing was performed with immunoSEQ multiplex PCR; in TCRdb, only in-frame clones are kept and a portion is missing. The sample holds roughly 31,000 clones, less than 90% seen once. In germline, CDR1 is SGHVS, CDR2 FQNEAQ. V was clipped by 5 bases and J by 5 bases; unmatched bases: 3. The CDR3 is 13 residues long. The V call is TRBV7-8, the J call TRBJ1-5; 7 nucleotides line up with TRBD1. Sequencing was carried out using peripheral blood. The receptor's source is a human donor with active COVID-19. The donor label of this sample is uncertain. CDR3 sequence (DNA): TGTGCCAGCAGCGTCGACAGGGATCAGCCCCAGCATTTT. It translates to CASSVDRDQPQHF.